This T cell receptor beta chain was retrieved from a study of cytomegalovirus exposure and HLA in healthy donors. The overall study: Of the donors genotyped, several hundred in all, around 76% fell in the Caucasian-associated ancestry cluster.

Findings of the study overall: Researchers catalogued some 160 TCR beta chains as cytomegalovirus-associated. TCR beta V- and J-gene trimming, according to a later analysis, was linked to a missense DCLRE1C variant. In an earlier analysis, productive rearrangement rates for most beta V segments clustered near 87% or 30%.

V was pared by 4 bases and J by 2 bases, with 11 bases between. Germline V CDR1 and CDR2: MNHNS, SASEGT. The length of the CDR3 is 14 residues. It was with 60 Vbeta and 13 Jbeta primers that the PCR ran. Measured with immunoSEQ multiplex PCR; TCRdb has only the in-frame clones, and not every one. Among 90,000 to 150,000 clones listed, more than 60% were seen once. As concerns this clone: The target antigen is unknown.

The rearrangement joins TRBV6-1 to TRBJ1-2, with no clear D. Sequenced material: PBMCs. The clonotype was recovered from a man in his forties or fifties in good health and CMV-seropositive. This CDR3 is CASSGGRSNYGYTF. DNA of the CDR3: TGTGCCAGCAGTGGAGGGAGGTCGAACTATGGCTACACCTTC.